One sample yielded the 13 T cell receptor beta chains listed below, sequenced in a study of T cell changes during pregnancy in multiple sclerosis. The repertoire was sequenced with immunoSEQ multiplex PCR; TCRdb's copy has only in-frame clones and lacks some. The profile shows roughly 56,000 clones, roughly 86% of them singletons. Material: peripheral blood, obtained in the first trimester of pregnancy. The receptors were gathered from a female donor with multiple sclerosis, enrolled in a pregnancy study.

This clone was seen only once. This sequence joins TRBV12-5 and TRBJ1-1; D is ambiguous. V was cut by 6 bases and J by 7 bases, with 12 bases left in between. CDR3 length equals 12 residues. CDR1 is LGHNT, CDR2 FRNRAP, per germline. For the CDR3, the DNA is TGTGCTAGTGGGGACGGGGAACTTGAAGCTTTCTTT. It is translated as CASGDGELEAFF.

The chain uses TRBV13 and TRBJ1-1; 9 nucleotides align to TRBD1. Per germline, CDR1 PRHDT and CDR2 FYEKMQ (reference sequence). The CDR3 spans 15 residues. With V trimmed by 4 bases and J by 2 bases, 5 bases remained unmatched. The CDR3 sequence is CASSYGTGQNTEAFF. CDR3 in DNA: TGTGCCAGCAGCTATGGGACAGGGCAAAACACTGAAGCTTTCTTT.

V and J are TRBV10-2 and TRBJ1-5, with a possible D match to TRBD1 (5 bases). Germline-derived CDR1 and CDR2 are WSHSY and SAAADI. Trimming cost V 2 bases and J 6 bases, with 11 bases left between them. This CDR3 region has 14 residues. The CDR3 protein is CASSEQGRAQPQHF. Written as DNA, the CDR3 is TGCGCCAGCAGTGAGCAGGGAAGAGCTCAGCCCCAGCATTTT.

V usage is TRBV5-1 and J usage is TRBJ1-1; D ambiguous. From germline, CDR1 is SGHRS and CDR2 YFSETQ. The V gene lost 3 bases and the J gene lost 2 bases, with 8 bases spanning the gap. The CDR3 is 13 amino acids. CDR3 loop: CASSSVLNTEAFF. The CDR3, as DNA: TGCGCCAGCAGCTCGGTTCTTAACACTGAAGCTTTCTTT.

The chain is built from TRBV6-4 and TRBJ1-2; TRBD1 matches 7 bases. Per the germline V gene, CDR1 is MRHNA and CDR2 is SNTAGT. Trimming removed 2 bases from V and 7 bases from J; junction bases left unmatched: 10. The CDR3 has 15 residues. The CDR3 loop reads CASSDQTGLMGGYTF. In DNA form, the CDR3 reads TGTGCCAGCAGTGACCAGACAGGGCTAATGGGTGGCTACACCTTC.

The genes are TRBV7-2 and TRBJ2-1; 8 bases are a match to TRBD2. From germline, CDR1 is SGHTA and CDR2 FQGNSA. V shed 4 bases, J shed 5 bases, and the junction held 10 bases outside the gene matches. This CDR3 spans 16 amino acids. The DNA for the CDR3 is TGTGCCAGCAGCTCGACTAGCGTCTCAACAAACAATGAGCAGTTCTTC. This gives the protein CASSSTSVSTNNEQFF.

The rearrangement uses TRBV28 and TRBJ2-7; D perhaps matches TRBD2 (6 bases). With 2 bases removed from V and 2 bases from J, the gap between germline ends came to 13 bases. Germline CDR1 and CDR2: MDHEN and SYDVKM. This CDR3 comprises 15 residues. CDR3 residues: CASSLPGTGAYEQYF. CDR3 nucleotides: TGTGCCAGCAGTTTACCCGGGACTGGAGCCTACGAGCAGTACTTC.

The chain has TRBV6-5 and TRBJ2-7; TRBD2 is a possible D gene (6 bases). Germline V gives CDR1 MNHEY, CDR2 SVGAGI. The V and J ends lost 5 bases and 2 bases respectively, with 13 bases between them. The CDR3 covers 14 residues. This CDR3 reads CASSRWAGTYEQYF. In DNA, the CDR3 is TGTGCCAGCAGTCGTTGGGCGGGGACCTACGAGCAGTACTTC.

This clone showed up just a few times. The chain uses TRBV5-1 and TRBJ2-3; 12 nucleotides align to TRBD2. The germline V gene encodes CDR1 SGHRS and CDR2 YFSETQ. J gave up 6 bases and V 0 bases, and 5 bases lay outside the gene matches. CDR3 length: 16 residues. This CDR3 reads CASSLGSGLAGDTQYF. CDR3 in DNA: TGCGCCAGCAGCTTGGGGTCGGGACTAGCGGGTGATACGCAGTATTTT.

CDR3 in amino acids: CASSGNLGLAGPETQYF. The CDR3 nucleotides are TGCGCCAGCAGTGGGAACCTTGGACTAGCGGGACCGGAGACCCAGTACTTC. The V call is TRBV10-1, the J call TRBJ2-5; the match to TRBD2 covers 12 bases. Germline V gene sequence: CDR1 WNHNN, CDR2 SYGVQD (reference sequence). V lost 4 bases to trimming and J lost 5 bases; unmatched junction nucleotides: 11. This CDR3 has 17 amino acids.

This clone has just a few counts. V usage is TRBV6-1 and J usage is TRBJ1-1; no firm D call. The CDR3 is 14 amino acids. Germline-derived CDR1 and CDR2 are MNHNS and SASEGT. V was pared by 6 bases and J by 0 bases, with 11 bases between. In nucleotides, the CDR3 is TGTGCCAGCAGATCAGAACCGATGAACACTGAAGCTTTCTTT. Translated: CASRSEPMNTEAFF.

The genes are TRBV5-4 and TRBJ1-2; 9 nucleotides line up with TRBD1. The V gene end was trimmed by 0 bases and the J gene end by 6 bases; junction bases not matched to a gene: 12. Looked up from germline, CDR1 is SGHNT and CDR2 is YYREEE (reference sequence). CDR3 length: 17 residues. The chain's CDR3 is CASSLDQQGAQVDGYTF. For the CDR3, the DNA is TGTGCCAGCAGCTTGGACCAACAGGGGGCGCAGGTGGATGGCTACACCTTC.

This clone has just one count. CDR3 sequence: CASSQERGNQETQYF. The DNA for the CDR3 is TGCGCCAGCAGCCAAGAAAGGGGGAACCAAGAGACCCAGTACTTC. V and J are TRBV4-3 and TRBJ2-5; D perhaps matches TRBD1 (6 bases). The V and J ends lost 0 bases and 0 bases respectively, with 8 bases between them. Germline V gives CDR1 LGHNA, CDR2 YSLEER. The CDR3 runs 15 residues.